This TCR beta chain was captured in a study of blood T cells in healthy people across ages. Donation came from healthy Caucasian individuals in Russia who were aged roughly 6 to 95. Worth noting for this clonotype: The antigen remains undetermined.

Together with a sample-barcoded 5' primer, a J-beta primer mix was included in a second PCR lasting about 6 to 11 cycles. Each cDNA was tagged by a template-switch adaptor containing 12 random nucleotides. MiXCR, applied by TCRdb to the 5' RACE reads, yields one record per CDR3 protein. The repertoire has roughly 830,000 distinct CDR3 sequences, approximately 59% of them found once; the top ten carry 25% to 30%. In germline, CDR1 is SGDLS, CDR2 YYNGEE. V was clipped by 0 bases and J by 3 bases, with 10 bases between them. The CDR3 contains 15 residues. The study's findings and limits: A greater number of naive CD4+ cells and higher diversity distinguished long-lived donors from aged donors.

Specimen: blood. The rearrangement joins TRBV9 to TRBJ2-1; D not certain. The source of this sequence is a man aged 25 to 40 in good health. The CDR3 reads CASSVEGLGYNEQFF. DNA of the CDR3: TGTGCCAGCAGCGTAGAGGGCCTAGGCTACAATGAGCAGTTCTTC.